This T cell receptor (beta chain) was recorded in a study of CD8 T cells in ankylosing spondylitis. Quantitative barcoded 5'-RACE was used to prepare TCR beta libraries. A single record per CDR3 protein comes from TCRdb applying MiXCR to the 5' RACE reads. This table holds 200,000 to 250,000 distinct CDR3 sequences, 10% found once. Looked up from germline, CDR1 is SGHRS and CDR2 is YFSETQ. The CDR3 has 16 amino acids. Trimming took off 0 bases at V and 3 bases at J, with 15 bases between the two ends. Study-wide results and caveats: Existing reports had already noted some motif variants in reactive arthritis synovial fluid and blood. Blood from ankylosing spondylitis patients appeared to carry a characteristic roughly 8-variant TCR beta motif. The clones that were linked to disease were reported to be significantly enriched in matched synovial fluid samples from ankylosing spondylitis patients.

This clonotype was seen a few times. The target antigen is unknown. What was sequenced was blood, either unsorted or a sorted T cell fraction (not recorded which). V is TRBV5-1 and J is TRBJ1-1; D may be TRBD1 (6 bases). The receptor was derived from a male donor with ankylosing spondylitis or in good health (not recorded which). The CDR3 region has the DNA TGCGCCAGCAGCTTGGCCCCACAGGGAGGGGACACTGAAGCTTTCTTT. Translating gives CASSLAPQGGDTEAFF. Variable domain in full (rest from reference TRBV5-1 and TRBJ1-1): KAGVTQTPRYLIKTRGQQVTLSCSPISGHRSVSWYQQTPGQGLQFLFEYFSETQRNKGNFPGRFSGRQFSNSRSEMNVSTLELGDSALYLCASSLAPQGGDTEAFFGQGTRLTVV.